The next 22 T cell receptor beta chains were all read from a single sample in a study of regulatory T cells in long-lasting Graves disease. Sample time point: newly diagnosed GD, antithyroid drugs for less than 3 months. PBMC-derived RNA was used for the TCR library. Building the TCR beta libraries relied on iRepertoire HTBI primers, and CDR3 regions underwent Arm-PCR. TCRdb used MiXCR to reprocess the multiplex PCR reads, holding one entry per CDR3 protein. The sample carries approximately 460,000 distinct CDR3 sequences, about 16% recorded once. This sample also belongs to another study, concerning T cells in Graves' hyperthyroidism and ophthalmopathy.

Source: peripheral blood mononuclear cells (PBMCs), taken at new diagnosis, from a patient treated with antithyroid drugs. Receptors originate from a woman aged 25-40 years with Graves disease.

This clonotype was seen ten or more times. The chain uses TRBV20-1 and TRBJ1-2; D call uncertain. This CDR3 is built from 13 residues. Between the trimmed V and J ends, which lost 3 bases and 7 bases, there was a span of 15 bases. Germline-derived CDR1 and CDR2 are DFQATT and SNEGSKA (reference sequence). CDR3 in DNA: TGCAGTGCTAGGCTGGGGAGTACCTCTGGCTACACCTTC. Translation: CSARLGSTSGYTF.

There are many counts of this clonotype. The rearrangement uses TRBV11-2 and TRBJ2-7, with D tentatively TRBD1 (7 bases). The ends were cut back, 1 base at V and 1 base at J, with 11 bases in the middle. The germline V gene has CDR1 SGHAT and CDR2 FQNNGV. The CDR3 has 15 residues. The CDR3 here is CASSLGGTASYEQYF. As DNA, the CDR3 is TGTGCCAGCAGCTTAGGCGGGACAGCTTCCTACGAGCAGTACTTC.

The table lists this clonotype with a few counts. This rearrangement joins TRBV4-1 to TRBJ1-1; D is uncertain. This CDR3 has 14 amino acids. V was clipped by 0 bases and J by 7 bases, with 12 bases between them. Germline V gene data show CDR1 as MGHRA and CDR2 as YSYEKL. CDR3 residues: CASSQDLKAGEAFF. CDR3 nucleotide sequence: TGCGCCAGCAGCCAAGATCTAAAGGCCGGTGAAGCTTTCTTT.

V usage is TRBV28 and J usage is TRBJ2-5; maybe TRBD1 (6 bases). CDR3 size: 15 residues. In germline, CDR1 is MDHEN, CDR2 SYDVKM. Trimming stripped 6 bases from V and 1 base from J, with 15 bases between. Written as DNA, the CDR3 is TGTGCCAGCAGCCCCGTCAGGGGTATCCAAGAGACCCAGTACTTC. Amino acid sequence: CASSPVRGIQETQYF.

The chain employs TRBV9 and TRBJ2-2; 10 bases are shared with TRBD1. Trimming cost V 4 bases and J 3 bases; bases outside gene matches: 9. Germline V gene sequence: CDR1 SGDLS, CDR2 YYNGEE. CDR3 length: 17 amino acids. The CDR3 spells CASSPESGTGDTGELFF. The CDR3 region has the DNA TGTGCCAGCAGCCCCGAATCCGGGACAGGGGACACCGGGGAGCTGTTTTTT.

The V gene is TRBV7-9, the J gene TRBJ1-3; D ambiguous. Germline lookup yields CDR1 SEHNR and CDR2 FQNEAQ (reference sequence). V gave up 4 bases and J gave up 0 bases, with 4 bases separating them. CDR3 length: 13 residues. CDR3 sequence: CASSSNSGNTIYF. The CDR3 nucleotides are TGTGCCAGCAGCTCGAACTCTGGAAACACCATATATTTT.

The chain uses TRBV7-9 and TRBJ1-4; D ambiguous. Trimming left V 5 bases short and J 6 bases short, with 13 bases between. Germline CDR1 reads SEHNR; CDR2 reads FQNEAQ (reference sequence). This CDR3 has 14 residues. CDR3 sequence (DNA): TGTGCCAGCAGCCTTCAGGTAGTGGATGAAAAACTGTTTTTT. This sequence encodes CASSLQVVDEKLFF.

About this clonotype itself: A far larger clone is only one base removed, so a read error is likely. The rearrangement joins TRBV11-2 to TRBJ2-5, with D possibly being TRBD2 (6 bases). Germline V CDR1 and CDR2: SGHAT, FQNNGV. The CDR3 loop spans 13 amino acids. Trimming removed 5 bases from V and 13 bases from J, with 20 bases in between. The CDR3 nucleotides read TGTGCCAGCAGCGCGTGGGAGGCCTACGAGCGGTACTTC. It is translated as CASSAWEAYERYF.

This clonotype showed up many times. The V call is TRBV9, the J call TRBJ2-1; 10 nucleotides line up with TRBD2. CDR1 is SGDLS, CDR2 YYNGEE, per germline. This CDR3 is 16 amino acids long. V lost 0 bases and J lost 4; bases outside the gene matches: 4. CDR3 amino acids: CASSVGASGSYNEQFF. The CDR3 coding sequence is TGTGCCAGCAGCGTAGGGGCTAGCGGGAGTTACAATGAGCAGTTCTTC.

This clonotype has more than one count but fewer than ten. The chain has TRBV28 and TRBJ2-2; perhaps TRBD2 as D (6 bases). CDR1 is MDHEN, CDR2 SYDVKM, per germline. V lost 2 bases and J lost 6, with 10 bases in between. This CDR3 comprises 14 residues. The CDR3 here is CASSLGWGAGELFF. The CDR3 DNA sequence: TGTGCCAGCAGTTTAGGATGGGGGGCCGGGGAGCTGTTTTTT.

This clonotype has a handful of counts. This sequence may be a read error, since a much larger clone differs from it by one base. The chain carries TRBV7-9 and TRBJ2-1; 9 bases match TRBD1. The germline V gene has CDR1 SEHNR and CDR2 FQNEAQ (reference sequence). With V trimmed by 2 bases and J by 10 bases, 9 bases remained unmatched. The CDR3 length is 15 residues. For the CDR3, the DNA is TGTGCCAGCAGCTTAATCGGACAGGGGCCCTACGAGCAGTTCTTC. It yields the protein CASSLIGQGPYEQFF.

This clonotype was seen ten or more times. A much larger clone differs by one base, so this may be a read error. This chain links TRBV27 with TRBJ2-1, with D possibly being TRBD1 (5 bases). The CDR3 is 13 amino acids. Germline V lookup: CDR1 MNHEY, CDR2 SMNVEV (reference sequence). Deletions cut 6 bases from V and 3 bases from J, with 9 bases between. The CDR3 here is CASSLDNYNEQFF. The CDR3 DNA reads TGTGCCAGCAGCCTGGACAACTACAATGAGCAGTTCTTC.

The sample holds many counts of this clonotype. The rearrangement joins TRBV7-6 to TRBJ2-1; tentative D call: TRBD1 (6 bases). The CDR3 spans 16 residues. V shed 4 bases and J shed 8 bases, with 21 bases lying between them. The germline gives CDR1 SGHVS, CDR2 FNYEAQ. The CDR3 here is CASSSRAAPGADEQFF. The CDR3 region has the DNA TGTGCCAGCAGCTCTCGAGCAGCCCCAGGGGCGGATGAGCAGTTCTTC.

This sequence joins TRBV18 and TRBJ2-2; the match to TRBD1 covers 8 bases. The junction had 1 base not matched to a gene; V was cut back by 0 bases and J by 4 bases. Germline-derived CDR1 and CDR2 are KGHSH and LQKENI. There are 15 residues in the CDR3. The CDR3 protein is CASSPPGTGTGELFF. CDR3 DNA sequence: TGTGCCAGCTCACCACCTGGGACAGGCACCGGGGAGCTGTTTTTT.

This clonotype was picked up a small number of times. The CDR3: CASSAPGGYQPQHF. The CDR3 bases are TGTGCCAGCAGCGCCCCAGGGGGTTATCAGCCCCAGCATTTT. The chain joins TRBV12-3 or TRBV12-4 to TRBJ1-5; 7 nucleotides agree with TRBD1. This CDR3 spans 14 amino acids. V shed 6 bases and J 5 bases; nucleotides not matched to a gene: 7.

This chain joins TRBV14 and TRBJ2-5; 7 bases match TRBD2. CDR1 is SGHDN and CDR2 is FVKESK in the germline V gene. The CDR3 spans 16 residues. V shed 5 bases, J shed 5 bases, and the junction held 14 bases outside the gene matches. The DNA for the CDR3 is TGTGCCAGCAGCACAACGTTAGCGGGCCGGTGGGAGACCCAGTACTTC. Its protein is CASSTTLAGRWETQYF.

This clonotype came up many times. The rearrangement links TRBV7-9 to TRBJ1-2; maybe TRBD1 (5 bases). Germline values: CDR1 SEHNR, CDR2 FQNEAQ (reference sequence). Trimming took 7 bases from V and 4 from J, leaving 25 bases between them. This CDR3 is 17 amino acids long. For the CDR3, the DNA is TGTGCCAGCACCCTTAGCGATTTCTATCAGGGCCCCTATGGCTACACCTTC. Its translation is CASTLSDFYQGPYGYTF.

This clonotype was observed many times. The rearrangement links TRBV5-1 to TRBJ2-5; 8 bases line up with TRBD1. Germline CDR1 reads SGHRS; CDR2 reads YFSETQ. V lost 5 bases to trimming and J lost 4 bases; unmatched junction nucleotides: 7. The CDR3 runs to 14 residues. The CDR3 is CASRPGQVGETQYF. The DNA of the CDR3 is TGCGCCAGCAGGCCGGGACAGGTGGGAGAGACCCAGTACTTC.

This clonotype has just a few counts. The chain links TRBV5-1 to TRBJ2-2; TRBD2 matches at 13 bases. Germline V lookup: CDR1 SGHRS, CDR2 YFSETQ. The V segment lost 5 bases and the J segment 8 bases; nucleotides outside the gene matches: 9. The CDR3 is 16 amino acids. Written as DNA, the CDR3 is TGCGCCAGCAGTTCCGGACTAGCGGGAGCGGTGGGGGAGCTGTTTTTT. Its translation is CASSSGLAGAVGELFF.

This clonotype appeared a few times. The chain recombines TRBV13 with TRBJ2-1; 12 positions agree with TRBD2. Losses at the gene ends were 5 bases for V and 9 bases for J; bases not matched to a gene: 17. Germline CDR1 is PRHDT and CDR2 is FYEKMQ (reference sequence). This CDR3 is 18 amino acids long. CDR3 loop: CASSPRLAGVVHWGEQFF. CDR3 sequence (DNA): TGTGCCAGCAGCCCCAGACTAGCGGGAGTGGTGCATTGGGGTGAGCAGTTCTTC. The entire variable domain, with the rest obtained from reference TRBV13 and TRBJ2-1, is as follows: AAGVIQSPRHLIKEKRETATLKCYPIPRHDTVYWYQQGPGQDPQFLISFYEKMQSDKGSIPDRFSAQQFSDYHSELNMSSLELGDSALYFCASSPRLAGVVHWGEQFFGPGTRLTVL.

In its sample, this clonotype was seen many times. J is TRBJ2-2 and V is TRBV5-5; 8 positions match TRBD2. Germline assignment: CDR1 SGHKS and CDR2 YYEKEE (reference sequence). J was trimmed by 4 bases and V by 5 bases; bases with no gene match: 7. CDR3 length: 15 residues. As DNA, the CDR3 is TGTGCCAGCAGATTCGAGCGGGAGTCCACCGGGGAGCTGTTTTTT. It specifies CASRFERESTGELFF.

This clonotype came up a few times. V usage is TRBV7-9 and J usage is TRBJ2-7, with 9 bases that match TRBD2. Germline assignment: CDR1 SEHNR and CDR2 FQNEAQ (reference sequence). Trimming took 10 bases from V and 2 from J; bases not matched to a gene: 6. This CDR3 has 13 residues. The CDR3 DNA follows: TGTGCCACACCTAGCGGGGCTGCCTACGAGCAGTACTTC. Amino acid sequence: CATPSGAAYEQYF.